A single sample gave rise to the 20 T cell receptor beta chains below, sequenced in a study of control samples from healthy donors and cancer patients. TCRdb's table, derived via immunoSEQ multiplex PCR, lists solely in-frame clones and lacks some. The sample has about 210,000 clones. Sequences were obtained from blood. Receptors originate from a woman in her twenties or thirties in good health.

V usage is TRBV4-1 and J usage is TRBJ1-2; possibly TRBD1 for D (6 bases). There are 16 residues in the CDR3. Trimming removed 1 base at V and 4 bases at J, with 16 bases between. Germline CDR1 reads MGHRA; CDR2 reads YSYEKL. CDR3 region: CASSQGATTGPYGYTF. The CDR3 region has the DNA TGCGCCAGCAGCCAAGGGGCTACTACAGGGCCCTATGGCTACACCTTC.

The rearrangement uses TRBV13 and TRBJ2-1; 7 bases are a match to TRBD2. The CDR3 extends over 16 amino acids. Trimming at V came to 9 bases and at J to 0 bases, leaving 11 bases not matched to a gene. Germline CDR1 PRHDT, CDR2 FYEKMQ (reference sequence). CDR3 sequence: CASTLGRGSSYNEQFF. The CDR3 nucleotides are TGTGCCAGTACCCTGGGGAGGGGTAGCTCCTACAATGAGCAGTTCTTC.

The rearrangement joins TRBV9 to TRBJ1-2; 9 positions agree with TRBD1. The CDR3 spans 14 residues. Germline-derived CDR1 and CDR2 are SGDLS and YYNGEE. V shed 2 bases, J shed 8 bases, and the junction held 7 bases outside the gene matches. The chain's CDR3 is CASSVAGTGKGYTF. The CDR3 bases are TGTGCCAGCAGCGTGGCCGGGACAGGGAAGGGCTACACCTTC.

V usage is TRBV7-2 and J usage is TRBJ2-3; weak D call: TRBD2 (5 bases). The CDR3 is 14 residues long. V lost 2 bases and J 4 bases, leaving 10 bases between the germline ends. The germline gives CDR1 SGHTA, CDR2 FQGNSA. This chain's CDR3 is CASSLREFADTQYF. The CDR3 nucleotides are TGTGCCAGCAGCTTACGGGAATTTGCAGATACGCAGTATTTT.

The chain uses TRBV30 and TRBJ1-4, with TRBD1 matching 7 bases. The V and J ends lost 5 bases and 4 bases, in that order; junction bases with no gene match: 7. Looked up from germline, CDR1 is GTSNPN and CDR2 is SVGIG (reference sequence). The CDR3 has 14 amino acids. The CDR3 bases are TGTGCCTGGGAACCCGGGACAGTTAATGAAAAACTGTTTTTT. Translation: CAWEPGTVNEKLFF.

This sequence joins TRBV11-1 and TRBJ1-1, with 8 bases that match TRBD1. CDR3 size: 16 residues. Losses at the gene ends were 4 bases for V and 0 bases for J; bases not matched to a gene: 7. Germline V gene sequence: CDR1 SGHAT, CDR2 FQDESV (reference sequence). The CDR3 DNA sequence: TGTGCCAGCAGCTACGACAGGGGCGGGATGAACACTGAAGCTTTCTTT. It translates to CASSYDRGGMNTEAFF.

V gene TRBV12-5 combines with J gene TRBJ2-1; D is possibly TRBD1 (6 bases). This CDR3 is 16 amino acids long. V lost 0 bases and J 10 bases, leaving 19 bases between the germline ends. Looked up from germline, CDR1 is LGHNT and CDR2 is FRNRAP. The chain's CDR3 is CASGLVPNQGIGEQFF. CDR3 nucleotide sequence: TGTGCTAGTGGTTTGGTACCAAATCAGGGGATCGGGGAGCAGTTCTTC.

The chain combines TRBV28 with TRBJ1-3; D gene ambiguous. The V end was cut by 2 bases, the J end by 0 bases, with 11 bases between. Germline V gene data show CDR1 as MDHEN and CDR2 as SYDVKM. The CDR3 is 16 amino acids. CDR3 residues: CASSLSLGYSGNTIYF. The DNA of the CDR3 is TGTGCCAGCAGTTTAAGTCTAGGATACTCTGGAAACACCATATATTTT. The variable domain in full, completed from reference TRBV28 and TRBJ1-3, reads DVKVTQSSRYLVKRTGEKVFLECVQDMDHENMFWYRQDPGLGLRLIYFSYDVKMKEKGDIPEGYSVSREKKERFSLILESASTNQTSMYLCASSLSLGYSGNTIYFGEGSWLTVV.

This sequence joins TRBV5-8 and TRBJ2-5; D is unresolved. The V end was cut by 0 bases, the J end by 7 bases, with 7 bases between. The CDR3 loop spans 12 amino acids. Germline V CDR1 and CDR2: SGHTS, YDEGEE. CDR3 DNA: TGTGCCAGCAGCTTGGCCCCTGGGACCCAGTACTTC. This translates into CASSLAPGTQYF.

V and J are TRBV28 and TRBJ2-7, with 10 bases aligning to TRBD1. Germline V gene sequence: CDR1 MDHEN, CDR2 SYDVKM. CDR3 length: 16 amino acids. The V segment lost 2 bases and the J segment 5 bases; nucleotides outside the gene matches: 9. CDR3 coding DNA: TGTGCCAGCAGTTTAGACGGGACAGGGGCGTACGACGAGCAGTACTTC. It is translated as CASSLDGTGAYDEQYF.

The chain employs TRBV5-1 and TRBJ1-2; 7 bases are a match to TRBD1. Germline V gene lookup returns CDR1 SGHRS and CDR2 YFSETQ. V shed 4 bases, J shed 4 bases, and the junction held 4 bases outside the gene matches. This CDR3 has 13 amino acids. CDR3 in amino acids: CASSLRTGYGYTF. CDR3 coding DNA: TGCGCCAGCAGCCTAAGGACAGGCTATGGCTACACCTTC.

V and J are TRBV6-5 and TRBJ1-2, with D hard to call. V gave up 8 bases and J gave up 8 bases, with 15 bases separating them. Germline loops: CDR1 MNHEY, CDR2 SVGAGI. The CDR3 has 12 amino acids. This CDR3 is CASADLGSGYTF. In nucleotides, the CDR3 is TGTGCCAGCGCCGACCTAGGGAGCGGCTACACCTTC.

The CDR3 loop is CASSWGAGKSSYEQYF. The CDR3 DNA reads TGTGCCAGCAGTTGGGGAGCGGGGAAGAGCTCCTACGAGCAGTACTTC. The rearrangement links TRBV27 to TRBJ2-7; 7 positions agree with TRBD2. The trim removed 4 bases at V and 0 bases at J, leaving 9 bases unmatched. The germline CDR1 and CDR2 sequences are MNHEY and SMNVEV (reference sequence). This CDR3 comprises 16 residues.

The chain carries TRBV28 and TRBJ1-2; no reliable D call. This CDR3 contains 11 residues. Germline V gene sequence: CDR1 MDHEN, CDR2 SYDVKM. Trimming stripped 7 bases from V and 2 bases from J, with 5 bases between. CDR3 sequence reads: CASMINYGYTF. DNA for the CDR3: TGTGCCAGCATGATAAACTATGGCTACACCTTC.

V usage is TRBV6-5 and J usage is TRBJ1-1, with TRBD1 as a possible D gene (5 bases). V gave up 4 bases and J gave up 2 bases, with 14 bases separating them. CDR3 length equals 15 residues. In germline, CDR1 is MNHEY, CDR2 SVGAGI. In DNA, the CDR3 is TGTGCCAGCAGTTCCCGAGGGGCCCTCAACACTGAAGCTTTCTTT. Its protein is CASSSRGALNTEAFF.

The rearrangement joins TRBV29-1 to TRBJ2-6; D uncertain. The V end lost 3 bases, the J end lost 0 bases, and 6 bases lay between the germline ends. The CDR3 runs 14 residues. CDR1 and CDR2 from the germline V gene are SQVTM and ANQGSEA. The CDR3 is CSVEGFSGANVLTF. CDR3 DNA sequence: TGCAGCGTTGAGGGGTTCTCTGGGGCCAACGTCCTGACTTTC.

This CDR3 is CASSWTSSTKADTQYF. CDR3 coding DNA: TGCGCCAGCAGCTGGACTAGCTCAACGAAGGCAGATACGCAGTATTTT. This rearrangement joins TRBV5-1 to TRBJ2-3, with 8 bases fitting TRBD2. V was pared by 3 bases and J by 4 bases, with 10 bases of the junction left unmatched. Germline V gives CDR1 SGHRS, CDR2 YFSETQ. The CDR3 is 16 residues long.

The chain has TRBV6-5 and TRBJ2-5, with 7 bases lining up with TRBD1. This CDR3 comprises 13 residues. V was pared by 5 bases and J by 6 bases, with 6 bases of the junction left unmatched. Germline V CDR1 and CDR2: MNHEY, SVGAGI. CDR3 sequence: CASSLTGRQTQYF. CDR3 nucleotide sequence: TGTGCCAGCAGTCTGACAGGGCGCCAGACCCAGTACTTC.

The chain joins TRBV11-2 to TRBJ1-1; a weak D match, TRBD1 (5 bases). Per germline, CDR1 SGHAT and CDR2 FQNNGV. Trimming removed 0 bases from V and 1 base from J, with 9 bases in between. The CDR3 runs to 15 residues. The chain's CDR3 is CASSLEQGWNTEAFF. CDR3 coding DNA: TGTGCCAGCAGCTTAGAGCAGGGATGGAACACTGAAGCTTTCTTT.

CDR3 sequence: CASGDGVVNTEAFF. The DNA of the CDR3 is TGCGCCAGCGGGGACGGGGTAGTGAACACTGAAGCTTTCTTT. This chain uses TRBV5-1 with TRBJ1-1; possibly TRBD1 for D (5 bases). Trimming pared 7 bases from V and 0 bases from J, leaving 13 bases between. The CDR3 spans 14 residues. Per the germline V gene, CDR1 is SGHRS and CDR2 is YFSETQ.